These 10 T cell receptor beta chains came from one sample sequenced in a study of shared clonotypes between healthy human individuals. The protocol was immunoSEQ multiplex PCR, while the TCRdb copy is restricted to in-frame clones and leaves out a portion. Of roughly 570,000 clones listed, nearly 98% are singletons. Naive CD8 isolation took CD45RO-negative cells positively selected for CCR7 and excluded terminally differentiated effector memory CD45RA+ cells. The specimen sequenced was naive CD8+ T cells sorted from blood. Every receptor here comes from a man aged 25 to 40 in good health.

The chain joins TRBV7-8 to TRBJ1-5, with D unresolved. The length of the CDR3 is 13 residues. Germline CDR1 is SGHVS and CDR2 is FQNEAQ. Trimming left V 3 bases short and J 6 bases short, with 9 bases between. CDR3 sequence (DNA): TGTGCCAGCAGCTTTGAGGGAACTCAGCCCCAGCATTTT. This encodes CASSFEGTQPQHF.

The chain carries TRBV27 and TRBJ1-5; possible D gene TRBD1, 5 bases. This CDR3 spans 15 amino acids. Looked up from germline, CDR1 is MNHEY and CDR2 is SMNVEV (reference sequence). The V end lost 6 bases, the J end lost 5 bases, and 17 bases lay between the germline ends. The CDR3 reads CASSPGQGPYQPQHF. The DNA of the CDR3 is TGTGCCAGCAGCCCCGGGCAGGGCCCTTATCAGCCCCAGCATTTT.

The gene calls are TRBV30 and TRBJ2-1; 9 bases are a match to TRBD1. With 4 bases clipped from V and 4 bases from J, the junction kept 8 bases outside the gene matches. This CDR3 has 15 residues. The V gene's germline CDR1 is GTSNPN and CDR2 SVGIG (reference sequence). In nucleotides, the CDR3 is TGTGCCTGGACCACTACAGGGGGCCCATACAATGAGCAGTTCTTC. This translates into CAWTTTGGPYNEQFF.

The gene calls are TRBV5-6 and TRBJ2-2; D perhaps matches TRBD1 (6 bases). Germline values: CDR1 SGHDT, CDR2 YYEEEE. There are 14 residues in the CDR3. V lost 4 bases, J lost 4 bases, and 11 bases lay in between. The CDR3 protein is CASSPGQSTGELFF. The CDR3 nucleotides are TGTGCCAGCAGCCCGGGACAATCCACCGGGGAGCTGTTTTTT.

The chain recombines TRBV6-5 with TRBJ2-4; 7 nucleotides agree with TRBD2. The V gene's germline CDR1 is MNHEY and CDR2 SVGAGI. This CDR3 region has 14 residues. V lost 4 bases and J lost 7; bases outside the gene matches: 7. CDR3 in amino acids: CASSFSGRENIQYF. CDR3 sequence (DNA): TGTGCCAGCAGTTTTAGCGGGCGGGAGAACATTCAGTACTTC.

The CDR3 here is CASSLNPWGEQFF. As DNA, the CDR3 is TGTGCCAGCAGCTTAAATCCCTGGGGTGAGCAGTTCTTC. The rearrangement links TRBV11-2 to TRBJ2-1; D not certain. The CDR3 length is 13 residues. V was shortened by 2 bases and J by 9 bases, with 11 bases between the two germline ends. Germline V gives CDR1 SGHAT, CDR2 FQNNGV.

This clone was counted once. This chain links TRBV7-8 with TRBJ2-1; possible D gene TRBD1, 6 bases. Germline V CDR1 and CDR2: SGHVS, FQNEAQ. This CDR3 contains 16 residues. Deletions cut 5 bases from V and 1 base from J, with 15 bases between. Here the CDR3 reads CASSDRTAMSYNEQFF. The DNA for the CDR3 is TGTGCCAGCAGCGACAGGACAGCGATGTCCTACAATGAGCAGTTCTTC.

This chain uses TRBV6-1 with TRBJ2-7; D not resolved. V lost 1 base to trimming and J lost 4 bases, with 14 bases between them. Per germline, CDR1 MNHNS and CDR2 SASEGT. This CDR3 contains 15 residues. The CDR3 region is CASSEEDGYQYEQYF. The CDR3 coding sequence is TGTGCCAGCAGTGAAGAGGACGGGTACCAATACGAGCAGTACTTC.

The chain links TRBV6-6 to TRBJ2-5; unclear D gene. V dropped 6 bases and J dropped 2 bases, with 10 bases sitting between them. The CDR3 covers 13 residues. Germline values: CDR1 MNHNY, CDR2 SVGAGI (reference sequence). This chain's CDR3 is CASRNDPQETQYF. CDR3 nucleotides: TGTGCCAGCAGAAACGATCCTCAAGAGACCCAGTACTTC.

The chain joins TRBV25-1 to TRBJ2-3, with a weak D call TRBD2 (7 bases). V lost 1 base to trimming and J lost 4 bases, with 21 bases between them. CDR3 length: 18 amino acids. Germline V lookup: CDR1 MGHDK, CDR2 SYGVNS. The CDR3 loop reads CASSEFTRGGGLADTQYF. The CDR3 DNA reads TGTGCCAGCAGTGAATTCACCCGAGGGGGGGGTCTGGCAGATACGCAGTATTTT.